This T cell receptor (beta chain) was documented in a study of T cell changes during pregnancy in multiple sclerosis. Some clones are missing from TCRdb's copy, which holds only in-frame ones; the method was immunoSEQ multiplex PCR. The top ten hold 2.6% of the sample, which has around 80,000 clones, roughly 94% seen once. The length of the CDR3 is 16 residues. Per the germline V gene, CDR1 is LNHDA and CDR2 is SQIVND (reference sequence). With 6 bases removed from V and 0 bases from J, the gap between germline ends came to 15 bases. Material: peripheral blood, obtained before pregnancy. The TCR originated in a female donor with multiple sclerosis, enrolled in a pregnancy study. The rearrangement uses TRBV19 and TRBJ2-1; TRBD1 might be the D (6 bases). Written as DNA, the CDR3 is TGTGCCAGTAGATCGGACAGCCCAGGCTCCTACAATGAGCAGTTCTTC. Protein product: CASRSDSPGSYNEQFF.